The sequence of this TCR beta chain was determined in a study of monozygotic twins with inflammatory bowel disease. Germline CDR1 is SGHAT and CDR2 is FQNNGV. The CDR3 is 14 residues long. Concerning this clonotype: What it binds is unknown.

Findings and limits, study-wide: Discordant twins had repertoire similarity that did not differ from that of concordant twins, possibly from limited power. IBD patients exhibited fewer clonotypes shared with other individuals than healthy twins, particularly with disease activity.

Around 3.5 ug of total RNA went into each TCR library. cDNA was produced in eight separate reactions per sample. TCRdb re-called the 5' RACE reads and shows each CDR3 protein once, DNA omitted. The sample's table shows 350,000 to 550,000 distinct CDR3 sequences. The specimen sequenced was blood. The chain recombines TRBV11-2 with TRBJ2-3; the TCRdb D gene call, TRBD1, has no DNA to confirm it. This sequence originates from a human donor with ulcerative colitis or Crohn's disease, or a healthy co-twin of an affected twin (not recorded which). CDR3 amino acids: CASSSDRAPDTQYF.